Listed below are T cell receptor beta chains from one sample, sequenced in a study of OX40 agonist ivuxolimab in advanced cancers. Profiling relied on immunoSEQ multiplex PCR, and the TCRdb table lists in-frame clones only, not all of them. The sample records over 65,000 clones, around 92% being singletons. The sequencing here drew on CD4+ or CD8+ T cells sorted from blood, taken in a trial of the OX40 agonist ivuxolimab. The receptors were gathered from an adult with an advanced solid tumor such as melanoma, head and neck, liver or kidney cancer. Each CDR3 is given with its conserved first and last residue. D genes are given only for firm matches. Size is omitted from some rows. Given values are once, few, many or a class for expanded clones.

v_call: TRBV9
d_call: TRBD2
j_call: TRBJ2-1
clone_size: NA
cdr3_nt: TGTGCCAGCGGGACTAGCGGCCTCCCTGGGGGGCAGTTCTTC
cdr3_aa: CASGTSGLPGGQFF

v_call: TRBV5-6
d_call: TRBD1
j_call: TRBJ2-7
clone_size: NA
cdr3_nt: TGTGCCAGCAGCCAGGGACAGGGAAAAACCTACGAGCAGTACTTC
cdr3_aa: CASSQGQGKTYEQYF

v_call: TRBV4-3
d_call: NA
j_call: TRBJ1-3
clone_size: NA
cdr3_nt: TGCGCCAGCAGCCAAGATCGTCGCGACACCATATATTTT
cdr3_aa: CASSQDRRDTIYF

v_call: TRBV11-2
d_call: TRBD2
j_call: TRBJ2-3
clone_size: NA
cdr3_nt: TGTGCCAGCAGCTCCCATTCCCGAGGTAGCGGGAGGGATACGCAGTATTTT
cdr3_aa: CASSSHSRGSGRDTQYF

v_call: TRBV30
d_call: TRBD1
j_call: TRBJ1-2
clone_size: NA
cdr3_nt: TGTGCCTGGATAACGCAGGGGGGATCCCTTAACTATGGCTACACCTTC
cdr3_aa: CAWITQGGSLNYGYTF

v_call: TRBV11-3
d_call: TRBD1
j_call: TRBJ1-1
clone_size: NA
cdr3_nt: TGTGCCAGCAGCCCCGGGACAGAGAACACTGAAGCTTTCTTT
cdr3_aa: CASSPGTENTEAFF

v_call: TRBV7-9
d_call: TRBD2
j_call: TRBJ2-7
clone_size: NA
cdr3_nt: TGTGCCAGCAGCCATCAACTAGCGGGAGCCTGGCAGTACTTC
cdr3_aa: CASSHQLAGAWQYF

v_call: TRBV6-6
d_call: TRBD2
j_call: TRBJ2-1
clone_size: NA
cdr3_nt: TGTGCCAGCAGTTACTCCGGGACTAGCGGGAGTCAGTTCTTC
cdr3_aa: CASSYSGTSGSQFF

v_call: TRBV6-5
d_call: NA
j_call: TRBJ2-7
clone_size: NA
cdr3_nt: TGTGCCAGCAGGGGGGACTGGGGCGTCTTCTACGAGCAGTACTTC
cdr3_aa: CASRGDWGVFYEQYF

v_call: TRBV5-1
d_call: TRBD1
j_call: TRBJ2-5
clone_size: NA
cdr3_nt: TGTGCCAGCAGCTTGGGGACAGGGGGCTTGGAGACCCAGTACTTC
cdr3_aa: CASSLGTGGLETQYF

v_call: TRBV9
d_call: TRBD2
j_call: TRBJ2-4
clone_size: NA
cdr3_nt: TGTGCCAGCAGCGTAGGTCGGGAGGTGGGGCACATTCAGTACTTC
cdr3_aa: CASSVGREVGHIQYF

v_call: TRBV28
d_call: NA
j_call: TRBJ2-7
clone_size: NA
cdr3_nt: TGCAGCTCGAACGGTGGGGCGCCCCACGAGCAGTACTTC
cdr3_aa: CSSNGGAPHEQYF

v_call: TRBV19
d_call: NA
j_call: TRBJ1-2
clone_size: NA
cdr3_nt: TGTGCCAGTAGTTCCTATGGCTACACCTTC
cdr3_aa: CASSSYGYTF

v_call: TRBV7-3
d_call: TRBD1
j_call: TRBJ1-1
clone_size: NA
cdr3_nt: TGTGCCAGCAGCTTAGGGAGGACAGGGGTGACTGAAGCTTTCTTT
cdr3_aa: CASSLGRTGVTEAFF

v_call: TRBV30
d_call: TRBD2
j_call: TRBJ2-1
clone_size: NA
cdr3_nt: TGTGCCTGGAGTTTAAAAGCGGGAGGTTTCTCCTACAATGAGCAGTTCTTC
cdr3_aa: CAWSLKAGGFSYNEQFF

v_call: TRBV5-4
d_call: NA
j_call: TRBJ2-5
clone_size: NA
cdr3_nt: TGTGCCAGCAGCTCGACGGCGAGAGGGGAGACCCAGTACTTC
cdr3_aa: CASSSTARGETQYF

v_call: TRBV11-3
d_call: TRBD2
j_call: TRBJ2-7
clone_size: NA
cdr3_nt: TGTGCCAGCAGCTTAGATATGACGGGACTAGCGCAATACGAGCAGTACTTC
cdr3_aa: CASSLDMTGLAQYEQYF

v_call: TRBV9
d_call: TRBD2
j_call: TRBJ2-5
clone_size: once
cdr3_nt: TGTGCCAGCAGCGTAGGGGCTAGCGGGGCGGCGGAAGAGACCCAGTACTTC
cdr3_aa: CASSVGASGAAEETQYF

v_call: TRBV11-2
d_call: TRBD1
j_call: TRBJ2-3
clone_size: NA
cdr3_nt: TGTGCCAGCAGCCGGACAGGGGGTTTTGCCACAGATACGCAGTATTTT
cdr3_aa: CASSRTGGFATDTQYF

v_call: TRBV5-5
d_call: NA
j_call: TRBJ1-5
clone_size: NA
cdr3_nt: TGTGCCAGCAGCTTGCCCAATCAGCCCCAGCATTTT
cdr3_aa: CASSLPNQPQHF

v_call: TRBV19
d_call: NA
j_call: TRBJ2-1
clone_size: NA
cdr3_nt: TGTGCCAGTAGTAACACTAATGAGCAGTTCTTC
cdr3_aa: CASSNTNEQFF

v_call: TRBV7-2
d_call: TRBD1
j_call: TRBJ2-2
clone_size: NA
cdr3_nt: TGTGCCAGCAGCTTAGCGCTCCGGGACAGGGGGCGTCCCGGGGAGCTGTTTTTT
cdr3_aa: CASSLALRDRGRPGELFF

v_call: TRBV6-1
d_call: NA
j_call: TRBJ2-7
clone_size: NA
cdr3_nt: TGTGCCAGCAGATATCCGGGCAGGGGCGAGCAGTACTTC
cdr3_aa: CASRYPGRGEQYF

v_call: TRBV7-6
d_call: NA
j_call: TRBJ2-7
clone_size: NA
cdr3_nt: TGTGCCAGCAGCTTAGGCCCGGAGGAGATACACGAGCAGTACTTC
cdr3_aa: CASSLGPEEIHEQYF

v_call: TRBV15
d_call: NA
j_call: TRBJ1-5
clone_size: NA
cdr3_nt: TGTGCCACCAGCAGAGATTGGGTCGATCAGCCCCAGCATTTT
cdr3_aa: CATSRDWVDQPQHF

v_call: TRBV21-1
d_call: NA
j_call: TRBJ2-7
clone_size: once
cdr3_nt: TGTGCCAGCAGCAAAGCGCTTTGTAGGGGGGGTTCGAGATACGAGCAGTACTTC
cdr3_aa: CASSKALCRGGSRYEQYF

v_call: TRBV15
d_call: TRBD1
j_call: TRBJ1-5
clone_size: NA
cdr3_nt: TGTGCCACCAGCAGGCGACAGGGGGGGTCGGGCAATCAGCCCCAGCATTTT
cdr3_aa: CATSRRQGGSGNQPQHF

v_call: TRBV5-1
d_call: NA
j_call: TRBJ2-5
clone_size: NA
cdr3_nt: TGCGCCAGCAGCTTGTCGACAAGTCAAGAGACCCAGTACTTC
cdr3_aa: CASSLSTSQETQYF

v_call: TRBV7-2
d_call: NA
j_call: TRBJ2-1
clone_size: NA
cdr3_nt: TGTGCCAGCAGCTTAGATAACAGGAACAATGAGCAGTTCTTC
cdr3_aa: CASSLDNRNNEQFF

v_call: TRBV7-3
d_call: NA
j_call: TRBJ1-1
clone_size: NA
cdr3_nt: TGTGCCAGCAGCTCCCCACTGGATACTGAAGCTTTCTTT
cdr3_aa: CASSSPLDTEAFF

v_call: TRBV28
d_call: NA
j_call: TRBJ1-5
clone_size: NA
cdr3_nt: TGTGCCAGCAGTTACATTGACCGGAGGGGGAAGAGCAATCAGCCCCAGCATTTT
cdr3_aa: CASSYIDRRGKSNQPQHF

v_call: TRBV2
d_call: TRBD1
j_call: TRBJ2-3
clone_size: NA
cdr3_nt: TGTGCCAGCAGTGAGGCAGGGGGAGGCACAGATACGCAGTATTTT
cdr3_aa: CASSEAGGGTDTQYF

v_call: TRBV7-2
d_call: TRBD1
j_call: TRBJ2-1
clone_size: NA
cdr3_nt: TGTGCCAGCAGCTCCCCAGGGGGCTCCTACAATGAGCAGTTCTTC
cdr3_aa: CASSSPGGSYNEQFF

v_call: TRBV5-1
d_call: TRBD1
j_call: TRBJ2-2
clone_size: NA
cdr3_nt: TGCGCCAGCAGCCCGATGGGACAGGAGATCACCGGGGAGCTGTTTTTT
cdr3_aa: CASSPMGQEITGELFF

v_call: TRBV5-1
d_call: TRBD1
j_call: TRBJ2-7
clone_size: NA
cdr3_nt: TGCGCCAGCAGTCTTCAGGGGGCGTATGAGCAGTACTTC
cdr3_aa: CASSLQGAYEQYF

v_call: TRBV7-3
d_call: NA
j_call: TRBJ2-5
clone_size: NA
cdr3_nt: TGTGCCAGCAGCTTAGGGGGCCTACAGGAGACCCAGTACTTC
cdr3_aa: CASSLGGLQETQYF

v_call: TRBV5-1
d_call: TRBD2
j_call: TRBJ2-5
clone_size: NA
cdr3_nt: TGCGCCAGCAGCCTCGGACTAGCGGGAGCTATGGGAGAGACCCAGTACTTC
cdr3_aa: CASSLGLAGAMGETQYF

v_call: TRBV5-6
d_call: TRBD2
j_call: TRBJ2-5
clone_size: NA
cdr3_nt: TGTGCCAGCAGCTGGGGGACTAGCGGGAGAAGGAGAGGAGAGACCCAGTACTTC
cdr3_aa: CASSWGTSGRRRGETQYF

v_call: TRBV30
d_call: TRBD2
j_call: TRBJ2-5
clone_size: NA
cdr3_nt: TGTGCCTGGGGGGAAAGGGGACTAGCGGGAGAGACCCAGTACTTC
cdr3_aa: CAWGERGLAGETQYF

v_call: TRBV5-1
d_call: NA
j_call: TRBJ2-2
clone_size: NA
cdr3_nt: TGCGCCAGCAGGAGCAGGGAGGAGGCCGGGGAGCTGTTTTTT
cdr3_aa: CASRSREEAGELFF

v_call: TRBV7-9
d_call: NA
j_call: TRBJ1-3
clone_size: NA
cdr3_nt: TGTGCCAGCAGCTTAGGGGGCAGCTCTGGAAACACCATATATTTT
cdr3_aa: CASSLGGSSGNTIYF